The rows below give T cell receptor beta chains drawn from one sample of a study of T cell responses to AZD1222 COVID-19 vaccine. Only in-frame clones appear in the TCRdb table, and some are missing; sequencing was by immunoSEQ multiplex PCR. The sample consists of some 150,000 clones, 75% to 95% of them appearing once. Source: peripheral blood, taken on day 0 of MenACWY control vaccination. The receptors stem from an adult in good health. Each CDR3 is given without its conserved first and last residue. Each record gives: clone size, V gene, J gene, CDR3 length, CDR3 protein. For some rows the clone size is stated as once, few or many, or as a class when expanded; others skip it.

.	TRBV5-1	TRBJ1-4	14	ASSLARRNANEKLF
once	TRBV7-9	TRBJ2-7	13	ASSPQVRNSYEQY
.	TRBV7-3	TRBJ2-3	14	ASSSFRDLASDTQY
.	TRBV7-2	TRBJ2-1	12	ASSPSIGQGEQF
.	TRBV18	TRBJ1-6	12	ASSPDRRSSPLH
.	TRBV11-2	TRBJ1-1	10	ASSSGRLEAF
.	TRBV12-2	TRBJ1-5	13	ASRLEDRGNQPQH
.	TRBV19	TRBJ1-2	10	ASSPGSYGYT
.	TRBV6-2/TRBV6-3	TRBJ2-1	12	ASSYDTSWNEQF
.	TRBV11-2	TRBJ2-1	13	ASTLTSGGPSEQF
.	TRBV3-1/TRBV3-2	TRBJ1-5	11	ASSQGIGQPQH
.	TRBV6-5	TRBJ2-7	11	ASSYGSVYEQY
.	TRBV7-9	TRBJ1-2	11	ASSETTGEGYT
.	TRBV15	TRBJ1-1	13	ATSYEGSWNTEAF
.	TRBV5-1	TRBJ2-1	13	ASSFRLAVNNEQF
.	TRBV4-1	TRBJ1-2	12	ASSQGVGIYGYT
.	TRBV7-9	TRBJ1-1	13	ASSLTGGVNTEAF
.	TRBV2	TRBJ1-4	13	ASTGVGGSNEKLF
.	TRBV18	TRBJ1-6	16	ASSPQIGDSSYNSPLH
.	TRBV6-1	TRBJ1-2	13	ASSEMTGSYGGYT
.	TRBV7-2	TRBJ2-1	16	ASSLYPSSAGVYNEQF
.	TRBV18	TRBJ1-2	14	ASSPLGTSGKYGYT
once	TRBV5-5	TRBJ1-1	13	ASSPPGQGDTEAF
.	TRBV19	TRBJ1-2	12	ASSLGTGSYGYT
.	TRBV29-1	TRBJ2-7	9	SVENGYEQY
.	TRBV30	TRBJ1-3	14	AWSVLSYRSGNTIY
.	TRBV9	TRBJ2-1	13	ASSVAPGSWDEQF
.	TRBV9	TRBJ1-4	14	ASSVGVGQKNEKLF